Listed below are T cell receptor beta chains from one sample, sequenced in a study of blood T cell repertoires in COVID-19. Here immunoSEQ multiplex PCR was the method, and the copy in TCRdb shows in-frame clones only, minus some. The sample has hundreds of thousands of clones, around 91% seen once. The sequencing sample was made of PBMCs or T cells enriched from blood (not recorded which). The receptor set was obtained from a woman younger than 30 who had recovered from COVID-19. Both conserved end residues are part of each CDR3. D genes are given only for firm matches. Clone size appears in some rows only: once, few, many, or a class for an expanded clone.

>-|TRBJ2-7|TRBV12-3/TRBV12-4|-
TGTGCCAGCACCTTTACAGGGTACGAGCAGTACTTC
CASTFTGYEQYF
>-|TRBJ1-2|TRBV28|-
TGTGCCAGCACAGGGTGGGTCCTTTATGGCTACACCTTC
CASTGWVLYGYTF
>TRBD1|TRBJ1-3|TRBV5-8|-
TGTGCCAGCAGCTTGAGGACAGGGGCTGGAAACACCATATATTTT
CASSLRTGAGNTIYF
>TRBD1|TRBJ1-3|TRBV6-1|-
TGTGCCAGCAGTGGTGACAGGGGGCTCTACGGAAACACCATATATTTT
CASSGDRGLYGNTIYF
>-|TRBJ2-3|TRBV5-4|-
TGTGCCAGCAGTTCTACAGGGCAAGATACGCAGTATTTT
CASSSTGQDTQYF
>TRBD2|TRBJ2-5|TRBV11-2|-
TGTGCCAGCAGCTCGGGACTAGCGGGGGATCAAGAGACCCAGTACTTC
CASSSGLAGDQETQYF
>TRBD1|TRBJ1-5|TRBV9|-
TGTGCCAGCAGCCTCCAGGGGGGTCAGCCCCAGCATTTT
CASSLQGGQPQHF
>TRBD1|TRBJ1-2|TRBV11-1|-
TGTGCCAGCAGCCTCCGGGACAGGGAGGGCTACACCTTC
CASSLRDREGYTF
>TRBD2|TRBJ2-5|TRBV19|-
TGTGCCAGTTCCAGCCCCTTACTAGCGGGGGGTCAAGAGACCCAGTACTTC
CASSSPLLAGGQETQYF
>-|TRBJ1-1|TRBV3-1/TRBV3-2|-
TGTGCCAGCAGCCAAGAGGTGGGGGCCGGGACTGAAGCTTTCTTT
CASSQEVGAGTEAFF
>-|TRBJ1-5|TRBV19|-
TGTGCCAGTAGTATAGATGAGGGGGTAGGCAATCAGCCCCAGCATTTT
CASSIDEGVGNQPQHF
>-|TRBJ2-3|TRBV19|-
TGTGCCAGTAGCTTAGCGGCCTGGGGAGATACGCAGTATTTT
CASSLAAWGDTQYF
>TRBD1|TRBJ2-3|TRBV12-5|-
TGTGCTAGTGGTACCCGGGACAGCCTTCGAGATACGCAGTATTTT
CASGTRDSLRDTQYF
>TRBD2|TRBJ2-1|TRBV29-1|-
TGCAGCGTCGCAACCCGACTAGCGGGGGGGTACAATGAGCAGTTCTTC
CSVATRLAGGYNEQFF
>TRBD2|TRBJ2-7|TRBV29-1|-
TGCAGCGTGAGGGGCGGGAGCTCCTACGAGCAGTACTTC
CSVRGGSSYEQYF
>TRBD1|TRBJ1-2|TRBV12-3/TRBV12-4|-
TGTGCCAGCAGACAGGGGTCGGGCGGCTACACCTTC
CASRQGSGGYTF
>-|TRBJ1-1|TRBV5-1|-
TGCGCCAGCAGCCAGGACGGGAAGACTGAAGCTTTCTTT
CASSQDGKTEAFF
>-|TRBJ2-7|TRBV13|-
TGTGCCAGCAGCTATTGGGGCAGAGAAAGCTCCTACGAGCAGTACTTC
CASSYWGRESSYEQYF
>TRBD2|TRBJ2-2|TRBV6-4|-
TGTGCCAGCCGGGGGGGGACTATGAACACCGGGGAGCTGTTTTTT
CASRGGTMNTGELFF
>TRBD1|TRBJ1-2|TRBV30|-
TGTGCCTCGACAGGGGGCGGATCGGCCTATGGCTACACCTTC
CASTGGGSAYGYTF
>TRBD1|TRBJ2-1|TRBV9|-
TGTGCCAGCAGCGTGGGGACAGCATACAATGAGCAGTTCTTC
CASSVGTAYNEQFF
>-|TRBJ2-7|TRBV4-2|few
TGTGCCAGCAGCCAAGAAGCCACAGTCTCCTACGAGCAGTACTTC
CASSQEATVSYEQYF
>TRBD1|TRBJ1-3|TRBV18|-
TGTGCCAGCTCACCCAATCCGACAGGGTTCACTGGAAACACCATATATTTT
CASSPNPTGFTGNTIYF
>-|TRBJ1-5|TRBV19|once
TGTGCCAGCCAACTCGGGGGGGCAAGCAATCAGCCCCAGCATTTT
CASQLGGASNQPQHF
>TRBD1|TRBJ1-2|TRBV10-2|-
TGCGCCAGCAGTGAGACCCAGACCCGACAGGGGGCGCCGAATGGCTACACCTTC
CASSETQTRQGAPNGYTF
>TRBD1|TRBJ1-1|TRBV11-2|-
TGTGCCAGCAGCTTGGTGGACAGGGGGCAGAATGAAGCTTTCTTT
CASSLVDRGQNEAFF
>TRBD1|TRBJ2-1|TRBV7-9|-
TGTGCCAGCAGCTCGAGAGACAGGGTGGGGGTCTTAGAGCAGTTCTTC
CASSSRDRVGVLEQFF
>TRBD1|TRBJ1-4|TRBV28|-
TGTGCCAGCAGTTTATATTGGGGCCAGGGGGATGAAAAACTGTTTTTT
CASSLYWGQGDEKLFF
>-|TRBJ1-3|TRBV13|-
TGTGCCAGCAGCTTAGTTGGCCTCAAAGGAAACACCATATATTTT
CASSLVGLKGNTIYF
>TRBD1|TRBJ1-2|TRBV7-9|-
TGTGCCAGCAGCTTATTGGTTGGACAGGGAGGTTATGGCTACACCTTC
CASSLLVGQGGYGYTF
>TRBD1|TRBJ2-2|TRBV6-6|-
TGTGCCAGCAGTCGTCTACCCCCGACAGGGGGCAAGGACACCGGGGAGCTGTTTTTT
CASSRLPPTGGKDTGELFF
>-|TRBJ2-1|TRBV20-1|-
TGCAGTGCTAGCAACAATGAGCAGTTCTTC
CSASNNEQFF
>TRBD2|TRBJ2-3|TRBV4-1|-
TGCGCCAGCAGCCAAGATGGAGCGGGGGGATCGGCAGATACGCAGTATTTT
CASSQDGAGGSADTQYF
>TRBD2|TRBJ2-3|TRBV9|-
TGTGCCAGCAGCGTAGACTCGCCGGGGGGGCTTAGAGATACGCAGTATTTT
CASSVDSPGGLRDTQYF
>-|TRBJ2-7|TRBV6-5|-
TGTGCCAGCATGAAGGGACAAGCATTATCGGGGGGGCAGTACTTC
CASMKGQALSGGQYF
>-|TRBJ1-2|TRBV11-2|-
TGTGCCAGCAGCCCCAGGCGGCGGGACTATGGCTACACCTTC
CASSPRRRDYGYTF
>-|TRBJ1-5|TRBV29-1|-
TGCAGCGTCGAGGTCCTCTCGGAAGGCTATAGCAATCAGCCCCAGCATTTT
CSVEVLSEGYSNQPQHF
>-|TRBJ1-1|TRBV30|once
TGTGCCTGGAGTACGACTGACTACACTGAAGCTTTCTTT
CAWSTTDYTEAFF
>TRBD1|TRBJ2-1|TRBV11-3|-
TGTGCCAGCAGCTTAGTTGGGGACAGGAACAATGAGCAGTTCTTC
CASSLVGDRNNEQFF
>-|TRBJ1-1|TRBV6-4|-
TGTGCCAGCAGTGACGGGGGCAATTTGAACACTGAAGCTTTCTTT
CASSDGGNLNTEAFF
>TRBD2|TRBJ2-1|TRBV5-5|once
TGTGCCAGCGCGGGAGGGGTAACCTACAATGAGCAGTTCTTC
CASAGGVTYNEQFF
>TRBD1|TRBJ1-5|TRBV10-3|-
TGTGCCGTCGGGACAGGGAGGACCAATCAGCCCCAGCATTTT
CAVGTGRTNQPQHF
>TRBD1|TRBJ2-3|TRBV5-1|-
TGCGCCAGCAGCTTGTGGGGCCCGGGACAGGGTAGCACAGATACGCAGTATTTT
CASSLWGPGQGSTDTQYF
>-|TRBJ2-7|TRBV20-1|-
TGCAGTGCTAGTGTACAGGACCTACTCTACGAGCAGTACTTC
CSASVQDLLYEQYF
>-|TRBJ1-5|TRBV2|once
TGTGCCAGCAGTGAAGCGCCGGACAGTTATAGCAATCAGCCCCAGCATTTT
CASSEAPDSYSNQPQHF
>-|TRBJ1-5|TRBV3-1/TRBV3-2|-
TGTGCCAGCAGCCTACGAGGGGGTCAGCCCCAGCATTTT
CASSLRGGQPQHF
>-|TRBJ2-7|TRBV5-1|once
TGCGCCAGCAGCTTCGGACAGTACTCCTACGAGCAGTACTTC
CASSFGQYSYEQYF
>-|TRBJ2-7|TRBV27|-
TGTGCCAGCAGTTTGGGAGGTTACGAGCAGTACTTC
CASSLGGYEQYF
>-|TRBJ2-7|TRBV2|-
TGTGCCAGCAGAGATCCACAGGACTACGAGCAGTACTTC
CASRDPQDYEQYF
>-|TRBJ1-4|TRBV27|-
TGTGCCAGCAGTTTATCGGCCTTTAGAGGAAAACTGTTTTTT
CASSLSAFRGKLFF